Sequencing of this TCR beta chain was carried out in a study of OX40 agonist ivuxolimab in advanced cancers. Turning to the study itself: Participants, 65% to 85% male, averaged roughly 60 years of age, ranging from 23 to 79. General observations from the study: With doses of 0.1 to 3.0 mg/kg, CD4+ and CD8+ blood T cells had undergone clonal expansion by week 6. Expanded clones were, on average, more numerous among CD8+ T cells than CD4+.

The CDR3 runs 15 residues. J gave up 3 bases and V 6 bases, and 8 bases lay outside the gene matches. Germline CDR1 and CDR2: MGHRA and YSYEKL. Clones were sequenced by immunoSEQ multiplex PCR, and TCRdb holds only the in-frame ones, with some missing. The data show around 24,000 clones, with 70% to 80% seen just once and 33% held by the top ten. There are a few counts of this clone. What it recognizes is unknown. Source: CD4+ or CD8+ T cells sorted from blood, taken in a trial of the OX40 agonist ivuxolimab. The chain is built from TRBV4-1 and TRBJ2-1; TRBD2 matches at 7 bases. This clonotype was sampled from an adult with an advanced solid tumor such as melanoma, head and neck, liver or kidney cancer. CDR3 nucleotides: TGCGCCAGCAGTAAAGGTGCGGGAGACTACAATGAGCAGTTCTTC. It specifies CASSKGAGDYNEQFF.